These 8 T cell receptor beta chains were all obtained from the same sample, sequenced in a study of identical twins. TCRdb itself ran the 5' RACE reads through MiXCR, one entry per CDR3 protein. This sample has a few hundred thousand distinct CDR3 sequences, with approximately 8.8% found just once. The sequencing sample was made of naive T cells sorted from blood. All receptors derive from a woman aged 45-59 years in good health.

This clonotype came up a few times. This chain links TRBV5-1 with TRBJ2-1, with TRBD2 as a possible D gene (6 bases). With 0 bases removed from V and 9 bases from J, the gap between germline ends came to 13 bases. The germline gives CDR1 SGHRS, CDR2 YFSETQ. The CDR3 has 14 residues. CDR3 region: CASSLVVSSAEQFF. The DNA for the CDR3 is TGCGCCAGCAGCTTGGTAGTTTCTAGCGCTGAGCAGTTCTTC. The variable domain in full, completed from reference TRBV5-1 and TRBJ2-1, reads KAGVTQTPRYLIKTRGQQVTLSCSPISGHRSVSWYQQTPGQGLQFLFEYFSETQRNKGNFPGRFSGRQFSNSRSEMNVSTLELGDSALYLCASSLVVSSAEQFFGPGTRLTVL.

This clonotype has a count of ten or more. The V and J genes are TRBV5-1 and TRBJ2-1; D is undetermined. The germline V and J ends were trimmed by 6 bases and 0 bases, with 13 bases remaining between them. The CDR3 sequence is 15 residues long. The V gene's germline CDR1 is SGHRS and CDR2 YFSETQ. The CDR3 loop is CASIDGGSSYNEQFF. The CDR3 DNA reads as TGCGCCAGCATAGACGGCGGCAGCTCCTACAATGAGCAGTTCTTC. The variable domain in full, completed from reference TRBV5-1 and TRBJ2-1, reads KAGVTQTPRYLIKTRGQQVTLSCSPISGHRSVSWYQQTPGQGLQFLFEYFSETQRNKGNFPGRFSGRQFSNSRSEMNVSTLELGDSALYLCASIDGGSSYNEQFFGPGTRLTVL.

The chain joins TRBV6-5 to TRBJ2-2, with 8 bases lining up with TRBD1. The CDR3 totals 16 residues. The germline gives CDR1 MNHEY, CDR2 SVGAGI. Losses at the gene ends were 6 bases for V and 3 bases for J; bases not matched to a gene: 9. CDR3 region: CASRDRTGIYTGELFF. DNA of the CDR3: TGTGCCAGCAGAGACCGGACAGGGATCTACACCGGGGAGCTGTTTTTT.

This clonotype was detected many times. The chain is built from TRBV20-1 and TRBJ1-1, with D possibly TRBD1 on 5 matching bases. The V and J ends lost 6 bases and 0 bases respectively, with 8 bases between them. The CDR3 extends over 12 amino acids. The V gene's germline CDR1 is DFQATT and CDR2 SNEGSKA (reference sequence). CDR3 loop: CSAPTVNTEAFF. The DNA of the CDR3 is TGCAGTGCCCCGACAGTGAACACTGAAGCTTTCTTT.

This clonotype was recorded many times. This sequence joins TRBV7-9 and TRBJ1-4; TRBD1 aligns across 11 bases. Germline CDR1 is SEHNR and CDR2 is FQNEAQ (reference sequence). The CDR3 totals 17 residues. The V and J ends lost 7 bases and 3 bases, in that order; junction bases with no gene match: 10. The CDR3 DNA sequence: TGTGCCAGCACCGTCGGGACAGGGGGTGATTCTAATGAAAAACTGTTTTTT. Residues: CASTVGTGGDSNEKLFF.

The chain employs TRBV6-6 and TRBJ2-7; D not certain. CDR3 length: 11 amino acids. CDR1 is MNHNY and CDR2 is SVGAGI in the germline V gene (reference sequence). The V end lost 5 bases, the J end lost 5 bases, and 7 bases lay between the germline ends. CDR3 amino acids: CASSVVDEQYF. CDR3 DNA: TGTGCCAGCAGTGTTGTGGACGAGCAGTACTTC.

In this sample, this clonotype turned up many times. The chain carries TRBV4-1 and TRBJ2-3, with D tentatively TRBD2 (6 bases). The V end lost 3 bases, the J end lost 7 bases, and 23 bases lay between the germline ends. CDR1 MGHRA and CDR2 YSYEKL come from the germline V gene. The CDR3 is made up of 17 amino acids. The CDR3 coding sequence is TGCGCCAGCAGCCACCAGTGGAGGGAACGTCTTTCGTATACGCAGTATTTT. Translated: CASSHQWRERLSYTQYF.

For this clonotype: One end of the junction varies from germline; a read error may be responsible. The chain couples TRBV18 to TRBJ2-1; D gene unclear. CDR1 and CDR2 (germline): KGHSH, LQKENI. CDR3 length: 15 residues. For the CDR3, the DNA is TGTGCCAGCTTACCACCCCTCAGCTCCTACAATGAGCAGTTCTTC. This translates into CASLPPLSSYNEQFF.